A single TCR beta chain is shown here with its context. These data originate in a study of T cell responses to AZD1222 COVID-19 vaccine. Repertoires were generated with immunoSEQ multiplex PCR, while TCRdb's copy carries only in-frame clones and drops some. The repertoire holds about 85,000 clones, with about 85% as singletons. Germline loops: CDR1 SGHTA, CDR2 FQGTGA. Trimming removed 5 bases from V and 4 bases from J, with 17 bases in between. This CDR3 has 15 residues. This receptor was obtained from an adult who received the AZD1222 COVID-19 vaccine. The sample in question was peripheral blood, obtained 28 days after the second AZD1222 dose. The rearrangement joins TRBV7-3 to TRBJ1-2, with TRBD1 as a possible D gene (5 bases). CDR3 nucleotide sequence: TGTGCCAGCAGCCCCGGCGGGGCGTTGGGCTATGGCTACACCTTC. Translation: CASSPGGALGYGYTF. The entire variable domain, with the rest obtained from reference TRBV7-3 and TRBJ1-2, is as follows: GAGVSQTPSNKVTEKGKYVELRCDPISGHTALYWYRQSLGQGPEFLIYFQGTGAADDSGLPNDRFFAVRPEGSVSTLKIQRTERGDSAVYLCASSPGGALGYGYTFGSGTRLTVV.